This TCR beta chain was found in a study of molecular identifiers for immune sequencing clone quantification. Points from the study as a whole: One million naive cells reportedly did not prevent detection of spiked Jurkat TCR RNA from one cell.

Looked up from germline, CDR1 is MGHRA and CDR2 is YSYEKL. V dropped 2 bases and J dropped 0 bases, with 6 bases sitting between them. CDR3 length: 14 residues. This clonotype has just a few counts. Its specificity is unknown. Methods described previously were used for bulk TCR libraries, and listed TCR primers were applied. TCRdb fed the PCR reads into MiXCR, producing one record per CDR3 protein. The table has about half a million distinct CDR3 sequences, about 21% seen once. Isolation of naive CD8 T cells was achieved by sorting on a CD8+CD4-CCR7+CD45RA+ phenotype. The sequencing input was naive CD8+ T cells from blood, with Jurkat cell RNA spiked in. Subset in this sample: FACS-sorted CD8+CD4-CCR7+CD45RA+ naive T cells. V usage is TRBV4-1 and J usage is TRBJ2-3; D unclear. The TCR originated in a human donor in good health. Some libraries in this study had Jurkat cell RNA spiked in. The CDR3 DNA reads as TGCGCCAGCAGCCAACCATCTAGCACAGATACGCAGTATTTT. Amino acid sequence: CASSQPSSTDTQYF.